This T cell receptor beta chain was documented in a study of blood T cell repertoires in COVID-19. Each participant's cohort was designated according to participant-reported clinical history. The repertoire was sequenced with immunoSEQ multiplex PCR; TCRdb's copy has only in-frame clones and lacks some. In the table there are about 160,000 clones, roughly 90% of which are singletons. This receptor was taken from a woman aged 45-59 years who had recovered from COVID-19. Sequencing was carried out using PBMCs or T cells enriched from blood (not recorded which).

The CDR3 region is CASSESRRGGEQFF. CDR3 nucleotide sequence: TGCGCCAGCAGTGAGTCGAGGAGGGGCGGAGAGCAGTTCTTC. This chain uses TRBV10-2 with TRBJ2-1; perhaps TRBD2 as D (6 bases). CDR3 size: 14 residues. V was cut by 0 bases and J by 10 bases, with 13 bases left in between. Germline CDR1 reads WSHSY; CDR2 reads SAAADI.